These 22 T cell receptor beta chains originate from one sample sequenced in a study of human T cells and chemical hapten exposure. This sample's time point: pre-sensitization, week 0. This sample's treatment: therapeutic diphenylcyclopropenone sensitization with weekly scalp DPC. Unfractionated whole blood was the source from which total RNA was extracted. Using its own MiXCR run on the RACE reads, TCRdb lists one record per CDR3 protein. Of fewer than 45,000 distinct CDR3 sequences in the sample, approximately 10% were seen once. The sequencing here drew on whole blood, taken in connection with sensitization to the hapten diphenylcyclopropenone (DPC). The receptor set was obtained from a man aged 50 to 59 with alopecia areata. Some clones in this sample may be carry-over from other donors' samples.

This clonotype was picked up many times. CDR3 coding DNA: TGCAGTGCTAGGTACGGGAACTACGGAGATACGCAGTATTTT. Its protein product is CSARYGNYGDTQYF. The genes are TRBV20-1 and TRBJ2-3; maybe TRBD2 (5 bases). Germline V CDR1 and CDR2: DFQATT, SNEGSKA (reference sequence). V was pared by 3 bases and J by 5 bases, with 15 bases between. The CDR3 totals 14 residues.

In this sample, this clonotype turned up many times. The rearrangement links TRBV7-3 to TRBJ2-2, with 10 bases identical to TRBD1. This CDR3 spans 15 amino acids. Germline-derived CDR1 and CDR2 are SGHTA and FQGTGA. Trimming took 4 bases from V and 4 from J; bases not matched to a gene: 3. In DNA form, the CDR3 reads TGTGCCAGCAGCTCGGGGACAGGGGTCACCGGGGAGCTGTTTTTT. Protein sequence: CASSSGTGVTGELFF. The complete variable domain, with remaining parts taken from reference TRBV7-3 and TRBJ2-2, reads GAGVSQTPSNKVTEKGKYVELRCDPISGHTALYWYRQSLGQGPEFLIYFQGTGAADDSGLPNDRFFAVRPEGSVSTLKIQRTERGDSAVYLCASSSGTGVTGELFFGEGSRLTVL.

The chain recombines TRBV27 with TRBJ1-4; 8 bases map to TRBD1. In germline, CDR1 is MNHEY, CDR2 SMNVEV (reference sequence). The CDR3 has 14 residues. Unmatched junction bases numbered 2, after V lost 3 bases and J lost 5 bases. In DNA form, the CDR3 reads TGTGCCAGCAGTTTGGGACAGGAGAATGAAAAACTGTTTTTT. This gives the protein CASSLGQENEKLFF.

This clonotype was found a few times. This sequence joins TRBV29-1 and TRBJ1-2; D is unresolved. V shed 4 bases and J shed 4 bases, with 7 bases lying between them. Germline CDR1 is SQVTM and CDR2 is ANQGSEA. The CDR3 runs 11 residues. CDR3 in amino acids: CSVGESYGYTF. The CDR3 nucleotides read TGCAGCGTTGGGGAAAGCTATGGCTACACCTTC.

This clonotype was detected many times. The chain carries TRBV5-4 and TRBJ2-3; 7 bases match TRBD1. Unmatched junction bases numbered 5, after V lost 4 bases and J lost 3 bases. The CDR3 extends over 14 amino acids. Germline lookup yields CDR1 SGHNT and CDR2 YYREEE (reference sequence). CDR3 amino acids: CASSADRVTDTQYF. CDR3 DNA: TGTGCCAGCAGCGCCGACAGGGTAACAGATACGCAGTATTTT.

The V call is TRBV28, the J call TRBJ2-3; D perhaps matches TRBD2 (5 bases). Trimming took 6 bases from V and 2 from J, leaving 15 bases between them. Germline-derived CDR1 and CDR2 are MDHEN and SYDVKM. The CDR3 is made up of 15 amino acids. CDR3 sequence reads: CASRLDGLTTDTQYF. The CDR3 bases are TGTGCCAGCAGGTTGGACGGACTTACCACAGATACGCAGTATTTT.

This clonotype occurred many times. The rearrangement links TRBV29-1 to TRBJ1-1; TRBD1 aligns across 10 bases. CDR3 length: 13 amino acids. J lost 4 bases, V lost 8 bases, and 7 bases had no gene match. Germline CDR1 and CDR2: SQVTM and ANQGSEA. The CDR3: CSSQGTGATEAFF. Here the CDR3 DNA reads TGCAGCAGTCAGGGGACAGGGGCCACTGAAGCTTTCTTT. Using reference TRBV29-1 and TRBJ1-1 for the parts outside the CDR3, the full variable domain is SAVISQKPSRDICQRGTSLTIQCQVDSQVTMMFWYRQQPGQSLTLIATANQGSEATYESGFVIDKFPISRPNLTFSTLTVSNMSPEDSSIYLCSSQGTGATEAFFGQGTRLTVV.

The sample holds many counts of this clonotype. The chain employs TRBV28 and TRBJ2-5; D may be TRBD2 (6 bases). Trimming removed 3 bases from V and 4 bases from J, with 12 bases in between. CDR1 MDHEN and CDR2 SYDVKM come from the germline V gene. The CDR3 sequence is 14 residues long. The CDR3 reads CASSLGGSRETQYF. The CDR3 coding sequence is TGTGCCAGCAGTTTGGGGGGTTCCCGAGAGACCCAGTACTTC.

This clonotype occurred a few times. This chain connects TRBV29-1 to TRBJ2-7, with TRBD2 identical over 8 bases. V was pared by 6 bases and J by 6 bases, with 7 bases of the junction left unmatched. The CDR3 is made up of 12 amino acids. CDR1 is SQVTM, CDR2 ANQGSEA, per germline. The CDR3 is CSVRGRWGEQYF. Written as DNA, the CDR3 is TGCAGCGTCCGCGGGAGGTGGGGCGAGCAGTACTTC.

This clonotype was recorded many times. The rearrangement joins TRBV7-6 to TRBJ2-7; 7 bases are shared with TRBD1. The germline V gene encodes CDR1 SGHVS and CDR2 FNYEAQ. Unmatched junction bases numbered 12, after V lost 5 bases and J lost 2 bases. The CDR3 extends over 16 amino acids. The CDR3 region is CASSRPSGQVPYEQYF. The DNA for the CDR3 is TGTGCCAGCAGCAGACCATCTGGACAGGTCCCCTACGAGCAGTACTTC. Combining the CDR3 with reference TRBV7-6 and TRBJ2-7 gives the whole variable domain GAGVSQSPRYKVTKRGQDVALRCDPISGHVSLYWYRQALGQGPEFLTYFNYEAQQDKSGLPNDRFSAERPEGSISTLTIQRTEQRDSAMYRCASSRPSGQVPYEQYFGPGTRLTVT.

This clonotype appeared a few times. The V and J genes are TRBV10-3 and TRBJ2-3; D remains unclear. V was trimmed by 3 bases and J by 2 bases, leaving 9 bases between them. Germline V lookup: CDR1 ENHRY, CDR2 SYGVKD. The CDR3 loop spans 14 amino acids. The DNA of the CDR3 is TGTGCCATCAGTGAATTGGGATCCACAGATACGCAGTATTTT. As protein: CAISELGSTDTQYF.

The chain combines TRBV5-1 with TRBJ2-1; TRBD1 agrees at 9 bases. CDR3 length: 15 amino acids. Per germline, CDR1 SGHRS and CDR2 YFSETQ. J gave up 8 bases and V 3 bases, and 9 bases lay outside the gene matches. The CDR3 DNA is TGCGCCAGCAGCTGGAGGGGACAGGGTCCGGATGAGCAGTTCTTC. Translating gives CASSWRGQGPDEQFF.

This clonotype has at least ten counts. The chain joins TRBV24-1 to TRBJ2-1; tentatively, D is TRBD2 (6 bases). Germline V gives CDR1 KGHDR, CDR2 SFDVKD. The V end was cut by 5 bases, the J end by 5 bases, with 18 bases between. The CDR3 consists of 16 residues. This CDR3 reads CATSALATPGDNEQFF. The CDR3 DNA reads TGTGCCACCAGTGCCTTGGCCACTCCGGGGGACAATGAGCAGTTCTTC.

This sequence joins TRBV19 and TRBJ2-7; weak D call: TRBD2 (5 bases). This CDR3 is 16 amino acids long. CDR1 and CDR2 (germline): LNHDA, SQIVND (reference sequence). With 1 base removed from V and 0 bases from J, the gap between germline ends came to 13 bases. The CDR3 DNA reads TGTGCCAGTAGTATAGGAAGCCTAGCCGGCTCCTACGAGCAGTACTTC. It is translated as CASSIGSLAGSYEQYF.

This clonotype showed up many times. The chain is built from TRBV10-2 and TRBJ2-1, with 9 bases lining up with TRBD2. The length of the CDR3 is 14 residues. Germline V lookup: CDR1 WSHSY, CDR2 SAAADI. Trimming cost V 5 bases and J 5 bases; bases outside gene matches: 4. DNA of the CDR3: TGCGCCAGCAGTTGGACTAGCGTCGACAATGAGCAGTTCTTC. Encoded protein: CASSWTSVDNEQFF.

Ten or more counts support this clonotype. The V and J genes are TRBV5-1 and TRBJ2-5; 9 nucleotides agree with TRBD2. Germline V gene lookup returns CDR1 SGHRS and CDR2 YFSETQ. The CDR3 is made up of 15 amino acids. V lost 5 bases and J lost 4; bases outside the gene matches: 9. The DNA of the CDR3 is TGCGCCAGCAGTCCAATGGGACTAGCTCGAGAGACCCAGTACTTC. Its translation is CASSPMGLARETQYF. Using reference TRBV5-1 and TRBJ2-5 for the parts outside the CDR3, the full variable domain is KAGVTQTPRYLIKTRGQQVTLSCSPISGHRSVSWYQQTPGQGLQFLFEYFSETQRNKGNFPGRFSGRQFSNSRSEMNVSTLELGDSALYLCASSPMGLARETQYFGPGTRLLVL.

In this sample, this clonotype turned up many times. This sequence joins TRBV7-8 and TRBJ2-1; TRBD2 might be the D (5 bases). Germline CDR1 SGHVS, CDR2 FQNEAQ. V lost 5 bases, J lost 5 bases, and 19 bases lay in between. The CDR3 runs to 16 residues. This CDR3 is CASSARDALEHNEQFF. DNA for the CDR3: TGTGCCAGCAGCGCCCGGGATGCGCTGGAGCACAATGAGCAGTTCTTC.

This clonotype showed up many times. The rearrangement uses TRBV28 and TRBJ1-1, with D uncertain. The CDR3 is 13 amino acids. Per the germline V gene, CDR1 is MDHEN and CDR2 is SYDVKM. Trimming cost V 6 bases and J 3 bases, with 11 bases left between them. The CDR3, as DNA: TGTGCCAGCAGCTCGCCGCGGGACACTGAAGCTTTCTTT. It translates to CASSSPRDTEAFF.

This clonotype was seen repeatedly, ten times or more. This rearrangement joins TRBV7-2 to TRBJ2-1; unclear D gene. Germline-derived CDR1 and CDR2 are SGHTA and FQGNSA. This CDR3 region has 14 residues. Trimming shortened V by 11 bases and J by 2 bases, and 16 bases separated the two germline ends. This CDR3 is CASQSGAPYNEQFF. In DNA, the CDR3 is TGTGCCTCCCAAAGTGGAGCCCCCTACAATGAGCAGTTCTTC.

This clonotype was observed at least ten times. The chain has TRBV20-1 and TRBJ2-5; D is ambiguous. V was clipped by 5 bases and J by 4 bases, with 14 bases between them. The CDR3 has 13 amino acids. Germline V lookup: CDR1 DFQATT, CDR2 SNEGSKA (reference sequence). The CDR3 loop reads CSAQRGPRETQYF. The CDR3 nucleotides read TGCAGTGCTCAAAGAGGACCCAGAGAGACCCAGTACTTC.

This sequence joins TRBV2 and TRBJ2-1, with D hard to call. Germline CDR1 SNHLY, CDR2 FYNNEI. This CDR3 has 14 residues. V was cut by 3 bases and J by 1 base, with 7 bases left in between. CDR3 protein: CASSDDVSYNEQFF. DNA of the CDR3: TGTGCCAGCAGTGATGATGTATCCTACAATGAGCAGTTCTTC.

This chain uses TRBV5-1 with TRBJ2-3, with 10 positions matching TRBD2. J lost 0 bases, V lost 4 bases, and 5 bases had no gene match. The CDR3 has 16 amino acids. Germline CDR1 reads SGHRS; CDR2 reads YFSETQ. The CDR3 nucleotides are TGCGCCAGCAGCCGCCGGACTAGCGGAAGCACAGATACGCAGTATTTT. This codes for CASSRRTSGSTDTQYF.